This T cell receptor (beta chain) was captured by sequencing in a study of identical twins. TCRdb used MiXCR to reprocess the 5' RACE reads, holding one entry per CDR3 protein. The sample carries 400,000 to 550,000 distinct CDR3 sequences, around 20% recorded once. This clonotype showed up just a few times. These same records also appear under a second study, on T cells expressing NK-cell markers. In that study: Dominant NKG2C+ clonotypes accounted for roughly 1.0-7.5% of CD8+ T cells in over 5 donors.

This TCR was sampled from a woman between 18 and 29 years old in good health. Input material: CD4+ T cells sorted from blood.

CDR3 sequence (DNA): TGTGCCAGCTCAGGGGGGACCAGTTCCTACGAGCAGTACTTC. It translates to CASSGGTSSYEQYF. The gene calls are TRBV25-1 and TRBJ2-7, with a weak D call TRBD1 (7 bases). Germline values: CDR1 MGHDK, CDR2 SYGVNS. V was clipped by 8 bases and J by 1 base, with 15 bases between them. The CDR3 has 14 residues.